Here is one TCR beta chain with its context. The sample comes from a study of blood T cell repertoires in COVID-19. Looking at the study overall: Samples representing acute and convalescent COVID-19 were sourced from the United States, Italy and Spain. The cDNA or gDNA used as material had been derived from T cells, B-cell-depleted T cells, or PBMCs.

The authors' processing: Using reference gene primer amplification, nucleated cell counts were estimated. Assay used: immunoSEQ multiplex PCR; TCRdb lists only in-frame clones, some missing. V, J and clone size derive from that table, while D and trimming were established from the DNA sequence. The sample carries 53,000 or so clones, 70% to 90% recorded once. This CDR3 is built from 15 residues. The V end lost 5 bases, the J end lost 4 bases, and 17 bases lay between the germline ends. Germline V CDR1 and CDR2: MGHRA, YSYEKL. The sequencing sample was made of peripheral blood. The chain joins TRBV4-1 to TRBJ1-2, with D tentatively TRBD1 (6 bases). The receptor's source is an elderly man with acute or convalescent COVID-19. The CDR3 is CASSVGAGWSYGYTF. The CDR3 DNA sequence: TGCGCCAGCAGCGTGGGGGCGGGCTGGAGCTATGGCTACACCTTC.